The 18 T cell receptor beta chains below all came from one sample that was sequenced in a study of T cell responses to AZD1222 COVID-19 vaccine. Libraries were prepared by immunoSEQ multiplex PCR; TCRdb keeps only in-frame clonotypes and omits some of them. Of over 100,000 clones detected, approximately 87% appear once; the ten largest clones hold 9.5% to 15%. The sample was peripheral blood, taken on day 0 of AZD1222 vaccination. The receptors shown here come from an adult in good health.

This sequence joins TRBV7-9 and TRBJ2-1, with a weak D call TRBD1 (5 bases). The germline gives CDR1 SEHNR, CDR2 FQNEAQ (reference sequence). V was shortened by 6 bases and J by 5 bases, with 14 bases between the two germline ends. The CDR3 covers 14 residues. Here the CDR3 reads CASSPDRSDNEQFF. The CDR3 DNA reads as TGTGCCAGCAGTCCCGACAGAAGCGACAATGAGCAGTTCTTC. The full variable domain, with the rest looked up from reference TRBV7-9 and TRBJ2-1, is DTGVSQNPRHKITKRGQNVTFRCDPISEHNRLYWYRQTLGQGPEFLTYFQNEAQLEKSRLLSDRFSAERPKGSFSTLEIQRTEQGDSAMYLCASSPDRSDNEQFFGPGTRLTVL.

This chain uses TRBV7-2 with TRBJ2-6; D is undetermined. V was trimmed by 5 bases and J by 0 bases, leaving 8 bases between them. Germline CDR1 SGHTA, CDR2 FQGNSA. CDR3 length: 15 amino acids. CDR3 DNA sequence: TGTGCCAGCAGCCCAGGATACTCTGGGGCCAACGTCCTGACTTTC. Residues: CASSPGYSGANVLTF. The full variable domain, completed using reference TRBV7-2 and TRBJ2-6, is GAGVSQSPSNKVTEKGKDVELRCDPISGHTALYWYRQSLGQGLEFLIYFQGNSAPDKSGLPSDRFSAERTGGSVSTLTIQRTQQEDSAVYLCASSPGYSGANVLTFGAGSRLTVL.

The genes are TRBV5-6 and TRBJ2-1, with 9 positions matching TRBD1. V was pared by 4 bases and J by 0 bases, with 14 bases of the junction left unmatched. Germline CDR1 reads SGHDT; CDR2 reads YYEEEE. The CDR3 runs to 19 residues. The CDR3 is CASSRVGGQGLSSYNEQFF. The DNA for the CDR3 is TGTGCCAGCAGCCGAGTGGGGGGACAGGGCCTCAGCTCCTACAATGAGCAGTTCTTC.

This clone was observed a handful of times. The chain links TRBV19 to TRBJ2-1; TRBD1 matches 8 bases. Trimming at V came to 9 bases and at J to 7 bases, leaving 5 bases not matched to a gene. Germline assignment: CDR1 LNHDA and CDR2 SQIVND (reference sequence). This CDR3 comprises 12 residues. The CDR3 DNA sequence: TGTGCCAGCCAGGACAGGGATAATGAGCAGTTCTTC. Encoded protein: CASQDRDNEQFF.

This clone occurred once. The chain carries TRBV5-5 and TRBJ2-5; D is undetermined. The CDR3 has 14 residues. V dropped 3 bases and J dropped 1 base, with 10 bases sitting between them. CDR1 and CDR2 (germline): SGHKS, YYEKEE (reference sequence). The CDR3 DNA follows: TGTGCCAGCAGCTCAATACAGCTCCAAGAGACCCAGTACTTC. Protein sequence: CASSSIQLQETQYF.

This chain uses TRBV18 with TRBJ1-5; 9 positions match TRBD1. CDR3 length: 15 amino acids. Germline CDR1 KGHSH, CDR2 LQKENI. V dropped 2 bases and J dropped 4; count of bases not matched to a gene: 3. This chain's CDR3 is CASSPGTGTNQPQHF. For the CDR3, the DNA is TGTGCCAGCTCACCAGGGACAGGGACAAATCAGCCCCAGCATTTT.

The chain couples TRBV7-2 to TRBJ2-3, with TRBD1 matching 12 bases. V was pared by 5 bases and J by 5 bases, with 5 bases of the junction left unmatched. Germline CDR1 SGHTA, CDR2 FQGNSA. CDR3 length: 15 amino acids. CDR3 in amino acids: CASSNRDRGQDTQYF. The CDR3 DNA reads TGTGCCAGCAGCAACCGGGACAGGGGGCAAGATACGCAGTATTTT. Based on the CDR3 plus reference TRBV7-2 and TRBJ2-3, the full variable domain is GAGVSQSPSNKVTEKGKDVELRCDPISGHTALYWYRQSLGQGLEFLIYFQGNSAPDKSGLPSDRFSAERTGGSVSTLTIQRTQQEDSAVYLCASSNRDRGQDTQYFGPGTRLTVL.

V gene TRBV15 combines with J gene TRBJ1-5; no reliable D call. Trimming left V 0 bases short and J 4 bases short, with 10 bases between. The germline gives CDR1 LNHNV, CDR2 YYDKDF (reference sequence). The CDR3 is 15 residues long. The CDR3: CATSRDNGWNQPQHF. The CDR3, as DNA: TGTGCCACCAGCAGAGATAATGGGTGGAATCAGCCCCAGCATTTT.

The rearrangement links TRBV2 to TRBJ2-2; possibly TRBD2 for D (6 bases). The CDR3 sequence is 14 residues long. Looked up from germline, CDR1 is SNHLY and CDR2 is FYNNEI. Trimming stripped 8 bases from V and 6 bases from J, with 16 bases between. The CDR3 here is CASAENGTPGELFF. The CDR3 DNA is TGTGCCAGCGCGGAAAATGGGACTCCCGGGGAGCTGTTTTTT.

The chain links TRBV5-1 to TRBJ2-1; TRBD2 matches at 10 bases. Germline CDR1 SGHRS, CDR2 YFSETQ. The CDR3 sequence is 17 residues long. Trimming took 0 bases from V and 8 from J; bases not matched to a gene: 11. The chain's CDR3 is CASSLEPRIAGGHEQFF. The CDR3 nucleotides are TGCGCCAGCAGCTTGGAGCCCCGGATAGCGGGAGGCCATGAGCAGTTCTTC.

This rearrangement joins TRBV2 to TRBJ1-5; D remains ambiguous. V was trimmed by 4 bases and J by 7 bases, leaving 11 bases between them. Germline CDR1 is SNHLY and CDR2 is FYNNEI. This CDR3 has 13 amino acids. CDR3 in amino acids: CASSVQHQQPQHF. The CDR3 bases are TGTGCCAGCAGTGTCCAGCATCAACAGCCCCAGCATTTT.

The chain couples TRBV25-1 to TRBJ2-1; D is undetermined. This CDR3 has 13 residues. The germline V gene encodes CDR1 MGHDK and CDR2 SYGVNS. V gave up 1 base and J gave up 7 bases, with 8 bases separating them. In DNA, the CDR3 is TGTGCCAGCAGTGAATTCGTGGGAAATGAGCAGTTCTTC. Translation: CASSEFVGNEQFF.

Turning to this clone: Other DNA sequences within the sample encode an identical CDR3. This chain connects TRBV5-4 to TRBJ2-1, with D perhaps matching TRBD2 (5 bases). The germline gives CDR1 SGHNT, CDR2 YYREEE (reference sequence). V lost 4 bases and J 1 base, leaving 9 bases between the germline ends. The CDR3 is 14 residues long. The CDR3 coding sequence is TGTGCCAGCAGCCTAAGCGGTTCCTACAATGAGCAGTTCTTC. This gives the protein CASSLSGSYNEQFF. Variable domain in full (rest from reference TRBV5-4 and TRBJ2-1): ETGVTQSPTHLIKTRGQQVTLRCSSQSGHNTVSWYQQALGQGPQFIFQYYREEENGRGNFPPRFSGLQFPNYSSELNVNALELDDSALYLCASSLSGSYNEQFFGPGTRLTVL.

V gene TRBV6-4 combines with J gene TRBJ2-1; D gene uncertain. Per germline, CDR1 MRHNA and CDR2 SNTAGT. With 0 bases removed from V and 6 bases from J, the gap between germline ends came to 12 bases. The CDR3 loop spans 15 amino acids. CDR3 in DNA: TGTGCCAGCAGTGACTCTCGAGCCCCTAGCAATGAGCAGTTCTTC. It translates to CASSDSRAPSNEQFF.

The chain has TRBV5-1 and TRBJ1-4; the D gene is possibly TRBD1 (6 bases). CDR3 length: 15 residues. V lost 3 bases, J lost 8 bases, and 17 bases lay in between. Looked up from germline, CDR1 is SGHRS and CDR2 is YFSETQ. CDR3 nucleotide sequence: TGCGCCAGCAGCTCCCTAGGACAGACTGGGGAAAAACTGTTTTTT. Protein product: CASSSLGQTGEKLFF. The whole variable domain, remainder taken from reference TRBV5-1 and TRBJ1-4, is KAGVTQTPRYLIKTRGQQVTLSCSPISGHRSVSWYQQTPGQGLQFLFEYFSETQRNKGNFPGRFSGRQFSNSRSEMNVSTLELGDSALYLCASSSLGQTGEKLFFGSGTQLSVL.

This rearrangement joins TRBV6-6 to TRBJ1-4; 8 bases match TRBD1. V shed 6 bases and J 4 bases; nucleotides not matched to a gene: 7. CDR1 is MNHNY and CDR2 is SVGAGI in the germline V gene (reference sequence). CDR3 length: 15 residues. The CDR3: CASSTGGTVNEKLFF. The CDR3 DNA is TGTGCCAGCAGCACAGGGGGGACAGTTAATGAAAAACTGTTTTTT.

This clone was seen a few times. V is TRBV7-2 and J is TRBJ1-4, with a possible D match to TRBD1 (6 bases). Trimming stripped 5 bases from V and 5 bases from J, with 12 bases between. Germline V gene lookup returns CDR1 SGHTA and CDR2 FQGNSA. The CDR3 extends over 14 amino acids. CDR3 sequence (DNA): TGTGCCAGCAGCCCAAGGACAGTAAATGAAAAACTGTTTTTT. Translating it yields CASSPRTVNEKLFF. Filled out from reference TRBV7-2 and TRBJ1-4, the complete variable domain reads GAGVSQSPSNKVTEKGKDVELRCDPISGHTALYWYRQSLGQGLEFLIYFQGNSAPDKSGLPSDRFSAERTGGSVSTLTIQRTQQEDSAVYLCASSPRTVNEKLFFGSGTQLSVL.

The CDR3 nucleotides are TGTGCCAGCAGCGAAAGGGACAGCTCCTACGAGCAGTACTTC. Protein: CASSERDSSYEQYF. V usage is TRBV5-5 and J usage is TRBJ2-7; TRBD1 matches 7 bases. Unmatched junction bases numbered 4, after V lost 4 bases and J lost 0 bases. This CDR3 is 14 amino acids long. Germline CDR1 reads SGHKS; CDR2 reads YYEKEE (reference sequence). The full variable domain, with the rest looked up from reference TRBV5-5 and TRBJ2-7, is DAGVTQSPTHLIKTRGQQVTLRCSPISGHKSVSWYQQVLGQGPQFIFQYYEKEERGRGNFPDRFSARQFPNYSSELNVNALLLGDSALYLCASSERDSSYEQYFGPGTRLTVT.